This TCR beta chain came from a study of identical twins. This clonotype has just a few counts. Its specificity is unknown. MiXCR was run by TCRdb on the 5' RACE reads, yielding one entry per CDR3 protein. The sample shows about 900,000 distinct CDR3 sequences, about 12% of them seen only once. V was pared by 9 bases and J by 0 bases, with 1 base of the junction left unmatched. From germline, CDR1 is KGHDR and CDR2 SFDVKD. The CDR3 is made up of 13 amino acids. Study-wide results and limits: Excess low generation probability was seen in twin-shared out-of-frame alpha sequences. Abundant beta clonotypes from cord blood had fewer insertions, unlike memory repertoires, which showed none. It was cross-sectional statistical analysis, not following the same donors, that the conclusions relied on.

This same sample was also taken into another study, of yellow fever vaccine responses in identical twins.

Sequenced sample: PBMCs. The genes are TRBV24-1 and TRBJ2-3, with 8 bases aligning to TRBD1. This receptor was taken from a woman between 18 and 29 years old in good health. The CDR3 DNA sequence: TGTGCCACCGGGGACAGGAGCACAGATACGCAGTATTTT. It encodes CATGDRSTDTQYF.